Below are 5 T cell receptor beta chains sequenced from a single sample in a study of shared clonotypes between healthy human individuals. Some clones are missing from TCRdb's copy, which holds only in-frame ones; the method was immunoSEQ multiplex PCR. This table has 2 million to 3 million clones, roughly 93% appearing once. Sequenced input: naive CD4+ T cells from PBMCs. Subset noted: CD45RA+ positively selected. These receptors came from a young man in good health. Some clones in this sample may be carry-over from other donors' samples.

The V and J genes are TRBV4-1 and TRBJ1-1, with D uncertain. Germline V gene lookup returns CDR1 MGHRA and CDR2 YSYEKL. CDR3 length: 14 residues. Trimming removed 1 base at V and 11 bases at J, with 17 bases between. CDR3 coding DNA: TGCGCCAGCAGCCAAGTTGGTCCAGTCAGAGGTGCTTTCTTT. Translation: CASSQVGPVRGAFF.

The V call is TRBV7-2, the J call TRBJ2-7, with D unclear. The CDR3 runs to 15 residues. V shed 5 bases and J shed 1 base, with 15 bases lying between them. Germline V lookup: CDR1 SGHTA, CDR2 FQGNSA. The CDR3 DNA reads as TGTGCCAGCAGCCCCCTGCCGACACTTTCCTACGAGCAGTACTTC. Protein product: CASSPLPTLSYEQYF.

The chain combines TRBV14 with TRBJ2-7, with D hard to call. There are 14 residues in the CDR3. The V gene lost 4 bases and the J gene lost 1 base, with 11 bases spanning the gap. CDR1 is SGHDN and CDR2 is FVKESK in the germline V gene. The CDR3 reads CASSPLSASYEQYF. CDR3 sequence (DNA): TGTGCCAGCAGCCCTCTGAGCGCATCCTACGAGCAGTACTTC. Combining the CDR3 with reference TRBV14 and TRBJ2-7 gives the whole variable domain EAGVTQFPSHSVIEKGQTVTLRCDPISGHDNLYWYRRVMGKEIKFLLHFVKESKQDESGMPNNRFLAERTGGTYSTLKVQPAELEDSGVYFCASSPLSASYEQYFGPGTRLTVT.

In the case of this clone: Other DNA sequences in this sample translate to the same CDR3. CDR3 sequence reads: CASSPTGSYNEQFF. For the CDR3, the DNA is TGTGCCAGCAGCCCGACCGGCTCCTACAATGAGCAGTTCTTC. This chain connects TRBV5-4 to TRBJ2-1; D is unclear. The CDR3 sequence is 14 residues long. Trimming shortened V by 4 bases and J by 0 bases, and 8 bases separated the two germline ends. Germline V gives CDR1 SGHNT, CDR2 YYREEE (reference sequence). Complete variable domain (other parts from reference TRBV5-4 and TRBJ2-1): ETGVTQSPTHLIKTRGQQVTLRCSSQSGHNTVSWYQQALGQGPQFIFQYYREEENGRGNFPPRFSGLQFPNYSSELNVNALELDDSALYLCASSPTGSYNEQFFGPGTRLTVL.

V usage is TRBV5-5 and J usage is TRBJ2-2; 9 nucleotides match TRBD2. Germline CDR1 is SGHKS and CDR2 is YYEKEE (reference sequence). The CDR3 sequence is 14 residues long. V was clipped by 5 bases and J by 6 bases; unmatched bases: 5. The CDR3 nucleotides are TGTGCCAGCAGGCCGGGACTAGCCCCCGGGGAGCTGTTTTTT. This gives the protein CASRPGLAPGELFF. Using reference TRBV5-5 and TRBJ2-2 for the parts outside the CDR3, the full variable domain is DAGVTQSPTHLIKTRGQQVTLRCSPISGHKSVSWYQQVLGQGPQFIFQYYEKEERGRGNFPDRFSARQFPNYSSELNVNALLLGDSALYLCASRPGLAPGELFFGEGSRLTVL.